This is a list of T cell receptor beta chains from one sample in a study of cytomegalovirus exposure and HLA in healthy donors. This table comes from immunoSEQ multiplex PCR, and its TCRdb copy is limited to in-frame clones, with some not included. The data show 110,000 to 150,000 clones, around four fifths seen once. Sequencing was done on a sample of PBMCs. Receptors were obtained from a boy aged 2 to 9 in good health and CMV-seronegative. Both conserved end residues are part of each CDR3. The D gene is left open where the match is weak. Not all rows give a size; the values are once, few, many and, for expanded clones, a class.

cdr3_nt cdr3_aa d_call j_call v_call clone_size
TGTGCCAGCAGCTTAGCTTCTATAGTCTCTGGAAACACCATATATTTT CASSLASIVSGNTIYF - TRBJ1-3 TRBV7-9 -
TGTGGGTCCCAGGGATCGAACACCGGGGAGCTGTTTTTT CGSQGSNTGELFF - TRBJ2-2 TRBV28 -
TGTGCCAGCAGCCCGACCGTCAGGGACAGCCAAAACTCCTACAATGAGCAGTTCTTC CASSPTVRDSQNSYNEQFF TRBD1 TRBJ2-1 TRBV14 -
TGTGCCAGCAGTGGCACCGGGACTAGCGGGGGGCAGTTCTTC CASSGTGTSGGQFF TRBD2 TRBJ2-1 TRBV6-1 -
TGTGCCAGCAGCCCTCGTGGGGAGCGGGGGTACCCGAGGTCCTACGAGCAGTACTTC CASSPRGERGYPRSYEQYF TRBD2 TRBJ2-7 TRBV9 -
TGTGCCAGCGGCGACACAGCAAGGTCTGACACTGAAGCTTTCTTT CASGDTARSDTEAFF - TRBJ1-1 TRBV27 -
TGTGCCAGCAGTTCTCGGGACAGGGGTGAGACTGAAGCTTTCTTT CASSSRDRGETEAFF TRBD1 TRBJ1-1 TRBV6-5 once
TGTGCCAGCAGGGGTGATACAGGTTCGACTGAAGCTTTCTTT CASRGDTGSTEAFF - TRBJ1-1 TRBV6-4 -
TGTGCCAGCAGCCAAGGTCCAGGGAGCACAGATACGCAGTATTTT CASSQGPGSTDTQYF - TRBJ2-3 TRBV14 -
TGTGCCAGCAGTTTACAGGGCTCCTACGAGCAGTACTTC CASSLQGSYEQYF - TRBJ2-7 TRBV28 -